These T cell receptor beta chains were read from a single sample in a study of cytomegalovirus exposure and HLA in healthy donors. Measured with immunoSEQ multiplex PCR; TCRdb has only the in-frame clones, and not every one. The sample has around 180,000 clones, approximately 80% seen once. Sequenced: PBMCs. The receptors originated from a woman aged 45-65 years in good health and CMV-seronegative. Both conserved end residues are part of each CDR3. The D gene is left open where the match is weak. Clone size is given for some rows only: seen once, a few or many times, or a class if the clone is expanded.

D gene	V gene	J gene	clone size	CDR3 DNA	CDR3 protein
TRBD2	TRBV7-9	TRBJ2-7	.	TGTGCCAGCAGCCCACGGTGGGGAGGGGAAAACGAGCAGTACTTC	CASSPRWGGENEQYF
TRBD1	TRBV7-8	TRBJ2-7	.	TGTGCCAGCAACCCATCCAGGGGGCGCTGGGAGCAGTACTTC	CASNPSRGRWEQYF
.	TRBV9	TRBJ2-1	once	TGTGCCAGCAGCGGTTTAGGGGCTCTCTCCTACAATGAGCAGTTCTTC	CASSGLGALSYNEQFF
.	TRBV7-3	TRBJ2-1	.	TGTGCCAGCAGTACCAGTTCAACCTACAATGAGCAGTTCTTC	CASSTSSTYNEQFF
TRBD2	TRBV6-1	TRBJ2-1	.	TGTGCCAGCAGCGTAGCGGGAGGGCTGCCGGGTGAGCAGTTCTTC	CASSVAGGLPGEQFF
.	TRBV5-4	TRBJ1-1	.	TGTGCCAGCAGCTTGGGAGGACAGATGAACACTGAAGCTTTCTTT	CASSLGGQMNTEAFF
.	TRBV6-5	TRBJ2-1	.	TGTGCCAGCAGTTACTCGAAGGGGGATGTCTACAATGAGCAGTTCTTC	CASSYSKGDVYNEQFF
TRBD1	TRBV11-2	TRBJ2-1	once	TGTGCCAGCAGCTCAGACAGGGTTAACAATGAGCAGTTCTTC	CASSSDRVNNEQFF
.	TRBV18	TRBJ2-3	.	TGTGCCAGCTCATCCTCTTATAGCACAGATACGCAGTATTTT	CASSSSYSTDTQYF
TRBD1	TRBV28	TRBJ2-3	.	TGTGCCAGCAGTTTACTGGGACAGGGGGCCCTCACAGATACGCAGTATTTT	CASSLLGQGALTDTQYF
TRBD2	TRBV5-1	TRBJ2-5	few	TGCGCCAGCAGCGGGGGACTAGCGGGAGTCGAGACCCAGTACTTC	CASSGGLAGVETQYF
.	TRBV4-3	TRBJ1-2	once	TGCGCCAGCAGCCAAGGGAGACGGGATGGCTACACCTTC	CASSQGRRDGYTF
.	TRBV7-6	TRBJ2-3	.	TGTGCCAGCACCCCGGGTGGAGATACGCAGTATTTT	CASTPGGDTQYF
.	TRBV28	TRBJ2-1	.	TGTGCCAGCAGTCCGAATTCACTTGACTGGCAAAGCTCCTACAATGAGCAGTTCTTC	CASSPNSLDWQSSYNEQFF
.	TRBV19	TRBJ2-1	.	TGTGCCAGTAGACAGGTCCGTGAGCAGTTCTTC	CASRQVREQFF
.	TRBV10-3	TRBJ1-1	.	TGTGCCATCAGACAGACAGGAAGAGGCACTGAAGCTTTCTTT	CAIRQTGRGTEAFF
TRBD1	TRBV19	TRBJ1-2	.	TGTGCCAGTAGTACCCAAACAGGGGGCGAATTCGGTGACGCTTCATGGTATGGCTACACCTTC	CASSTQTGGEFGDASWYGYTF
.	TRBV2	TRBJ2-5	.	TGTGCCAGCAACAGAGCCCTGGGGCGAGAGTACTTC	CASNRALGREYF
.	TRBV5-1	TRBJ2-1	.	TGCGCCAGCAAAACCTCTCCAGGGGAGTACAATGAGCAGTTCTTC	CASKTSPGEYNEQFF
TRBD2	TRBV9	TRBJ2-1	.	TGTGCCAGCAGCTTAATAGCGGGGGGGGGCAATGAGCAGTTCTTC	CASSLIAGGGNEQFF
TRBD1	TRBV11-2	TRBJ2-1	few	TGTGCCAGCAGCTTAGATTCCCGACAGGGGGCCATCTACAATGAGCAGTTCTTC	CASSLDSRQGAIYNEQFF
TRBD2	TRBV7-2	TRBJ2-1	.	TGTGCCAGCAGCTCGACTAGCGGGTTGAATGAGCAGTTCTTC	CASSSTSGLNEQFF
.	TRBV5-4	TRBJ1-5	.	TGTGCCAGCAGCGTTGGAGGCAATCAGCCCCAGCATTTT	CASSVGGNQPQHF
.	TRBV19	TRBJ1-5	.	TGTGCCAGTAGTATAGAGGGAGGGCGAGAGCCCCAGCATTTT	CASSIEGGREPQHF
.	TRBV19	TRBJ1-4	.	TGTGCCAGTAGTTTGGGGCAGATCGACGAAAAACTGTTTTTT	CASSLGQIDEKLFF
.	TRBV5-1	TRBJ2-1	.	TGCGCCAGCAGCTTTAGCGGCTCCTACAATGAGCAGTTCTTC	CASSFSGSYNEQFF
TRBD1	TRBV4-1	TRBJ1-1	.	TGCGCCAGCAGCCAAGATGGGACAGGGGGGAACACTGAAGCTTTCTTT	CASSQDGTGGNTEAFF
.	TRBV5-1	TRBJ2-1	.	TGCGCCAGCAGCACGGGACAAAACTTTGAGCAGTTCTTC	CASSTGQNFEQFF
TRBD2	TRBV9	TRBJ2-1	.	TGTGCCAGCAGCTACCCGGGACTAGCAAAGAGGGATGAGCAGTTCTTC	CASSYPGLAKRDEQFF
.	TRBV5-8	TRBJ1-1	.	TGTGCCAGCAGCAAACAGGGTATTACTGAAGCTTTCTTT	CASSKQGITEAFF
.	TRBV18	TRBJ1-1	.	TGTGCCAGCTCAGGGGCCGAGTACACTGAAGCTTTCTTT	CASSGAEYTEAFF
TRBD1	TRBV5-1	TRBJ1-5	.	TGCGCCAGCAGCCAAACAGGGGGAAATCAGCCCCAGCATTTT	CASSQTGGNQPQHF
.	TRBV15	TRBJ1-3	.	TGTGCCACCAGCCCGAGCTCTGGAAACACCATATATTTT	CATSPSSGNTIYF
.	TRBV6-1	TRBJ2-7	.	TGTGCCAGCAACTACGGCTACGAGCAGTACTTC	CASNYGYEQYF
TRBD2	TRBV6-4	TRBJ2-1	.	TGTGCCAGCAGGGTGACTAGCGCCGGCCCCTCCTACAATGAGCAGTTCTTC	CASRVTSAGPSYNEQFF
TRBD2	TRBV19	TRBJ2-7	.	TGTGCCAGCTCTACGGGAGCGAGACTAGCGGTTTACGAGCAGTACTTC	CASSTGARLAVYEQYF
.	TRBV6-6	TRBJ1-4	.	TGTGCCAGCAGCCCCGTTGTCGGACTAAATGAAAAACTGTTTTTT	CASSPVVGLNEKLFF
.	TRBV11-2	TRBJ2-7	.	TGTGCCAGCAGCTTGGGGACACATACCTACGAGCAGTACTTC	CASSLGTHTYEQYF
TRBD2	TRBV27	TRBJ2-3	.	TGTGCCAGCAGTATATCGACTAGCGGGGGTACAGATACGCAGTATTTT	CASSISTSGGTDTQYF
TRBD2	TRBV28	TRBJ2-1	.	TGTGCCAGCAGTCTTATTCCGGCTAGCGGGAGTAATGAGCAGTTCTTC	CASSLIPASGSNEQFF
.	TRBV6-5	TRBJ2-1	.	TGTGCCAGCGCCCCCGTTAGCTCCTACAATGAGCAGTTCTTC	CASAPVSSYNEQFF
.	TRBV5-1	TRBJ2-5	.	TGCGCCAGCAGCACCGAAGGCGCGGCAGGGAGGGAGACCCAGTACTTC	CASSTEGAAGRETQYF
.	TRBV19	TRBJ1-5	.	TGTGCCAGTAATCACGGCCCAGGGGTTCAGCCCCAGCATTTT	CASNHGPGVQPQHF
TRBD1	TRBV19	TRBJ1-2	.	TGTGCCAGTGCTAACACAGGGGTCATCTATGGCTACACCTTC	CASANTGVIYGYTF
.	TRBV13	TRBJ2-7	.	TGTGCCAGCAGCTTCGGACGGGGCTACGAGCAGTACTTC	CASSFGRGYEQYF
TRBD2	TRBV15	TRBJ2-2	.	TGTGCCACCAGCACCCCTAGCGGGGGTCTCAGCACCGGGGAGCTGTTTTTT	CATSTPSGGLSTGELFF
.	TRBV7-9	TRBJ1-4	once	TGTGCCAGCAGCTTTGGAGGGCGGGGTAATGAAAAACTGTTTTTT	CASSFGGRGNEKLFF
TRBD1	TRBV11-2	TRBJ1-5	once	TGTGCCAGCAGCTCGGGACAGGGAAGTCAGCCCCAGCATTTT	CASSSGQGSQPQHF
.	TRBV27	TRBJ2-1	.	TGTGCCAGCAGTCCCCTTTATTTCGGGGAGAGGTCCTACAATGAGCAGTTCTTC	CASSPLYFGERSYNEQFF
.	TRBV7-8	TRBJ2-5	.	TGTGCCAGCAGCTTAGGAGGAGGCAGAGAGGAGACCCAGTACTTC	CASSLGGGREETQYF
.	TRBV7-8	TRBJ2-7	few	TGTGCCAGCAAGTACGTCCCGTCGGGCTACGAGCAGTACTTC	CASKYVPSGYEQYF
TRBD2	TRBV13	TRBJ2-1	.	TGTGCCAGCAGCACCCCGAGGACTAGCGGGCACACCAAAACCTCCCCCTACAATGAGCAGTTCTTC	CASSTPRTSGHTKTSPYNEQFF
TRBD1	TRBV7-9	TRBJ2-7	.	TGTTCCAGCAGCCAAAACAAAGCCGGGACAGGGTCCGACTACGAGCAGTACTTC	CSSSQNKAGTGSDYEQYF
.	TRBV29-1	TRBJ2-5	.	TGCAGCGTTGATAAGGGAGATGAGACCCAGTACTTC	CSVDKGDETQYF
TRBD1	TRBV28	TRBJ2-7	once	TGTGCCAGCAGCCTCCCCGGGATCCGGGACAGGAGCTCCTACGAGCAGTACTTC	CASSLPGIRDRSSYEQYF
.	TRBV4-1	TRBJ1-2	.	TGCGCCAGCAGCCGGGCCCCACCAAATGGCTACACCTTC	CASSRAPPNGYTF
.	TRBV5-1	TRBJ2-7	.	TGCGCCAGCAGGTTAACAGGATACGAGCAGTACTTC	CASRLTGYEQYF
TRBD1	TRBV10-3	TRBJ1-4	.	TGTGCCACCGGGACAGTTCATGAAAAACTGTTTTTT	CATGTVHEKLFF
.	TRBV7-7	TRBJ2-5	.	TGTGCTAGCAGCGAGACGGGGGGCGGGACCCAGTACTTC	CASSETGGGTQYF
.	TRBV19	TRBJ1-4	.	TGTGCCAGTAGTACGATTGACAGACCTAATGAAAAACTGTTTTTT	CASSTIDRPNEKLFF